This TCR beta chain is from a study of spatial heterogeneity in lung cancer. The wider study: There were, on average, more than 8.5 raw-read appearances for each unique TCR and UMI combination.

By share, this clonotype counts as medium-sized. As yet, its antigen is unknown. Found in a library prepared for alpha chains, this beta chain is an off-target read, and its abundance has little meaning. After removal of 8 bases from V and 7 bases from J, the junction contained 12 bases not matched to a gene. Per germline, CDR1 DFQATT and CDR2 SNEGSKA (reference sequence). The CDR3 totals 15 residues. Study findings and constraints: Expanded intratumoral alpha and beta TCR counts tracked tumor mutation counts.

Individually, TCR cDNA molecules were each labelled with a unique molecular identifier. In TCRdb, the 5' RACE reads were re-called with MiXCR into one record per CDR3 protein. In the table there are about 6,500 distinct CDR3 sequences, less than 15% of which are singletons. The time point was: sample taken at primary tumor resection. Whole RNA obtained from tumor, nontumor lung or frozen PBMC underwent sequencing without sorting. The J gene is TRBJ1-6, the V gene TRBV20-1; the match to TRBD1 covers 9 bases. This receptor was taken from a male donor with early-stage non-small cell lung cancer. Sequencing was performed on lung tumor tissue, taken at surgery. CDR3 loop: CSLNSGQGENSPLHF. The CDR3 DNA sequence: TGCAGTCTAAACTCGGGACAGGGAGAAAATTCACCCCTCCACTTT.